This TCR beta chain stems from a study of Tregs in tolerant kidney transplant recipients. Overall study findings and caveats: Nucleotide sequences could not be compared across some patients' samples due to primer changes. Validation in larger populations is needed because few patients were studied.

Related graft donors supplied nonmyeloablative bone marrow transplants, and mixed chimerism was transient. Unstimulated Tregs (CD4+CD25+CD127-) and CD4+CD25- non-Tregs were sorted from PBMCs. As regards this clone: The antigen is unknown.

Method: immunoSEQ multiplex PCR; TCRdb's copy keeps in-frame clones and lacks some. The sample lists tens of thousands of clones, roughly 90% occurring once. The CDR3 covers 15 residues. The germline V gene encodes CDR1 SNHLY and CDR2 FYNNEI. Trimming took 2 bases from V and 6 from J; bases not matched to a gene: 9. The sequence came from a human patient who received a combined kidney and bone marrow transplant. Some T cells may possibly be graft donor cells. The sequenced sample was CD4+ T cells from blood (PBMCs), obtained 24 months after the transplant. The rearrangement joins TRBV2 to TRBJ1-2, with 7 positions matching TRBD1. CDR3 loop: CASSETFRGQNGYTF. In DNA form, the CDR3 reads TGTGCCAGCAGTGAAACTTTCAGGGGACAGAATGGCTACACCTTC.